This TCR beta chain originates from a study of shared clonotypes between healthy human individuals. About the study: Every donor yielded three CD4 naive, three CD4 memory, two CD8 naive and one CD8 memory plate.

The assay used deep level. Under the authors' procedure: Junction-only immunoSEQ sequences carried no quality scores, so filtering differed. Repertoires were generated with immunoSEQ multiplex PCR, while TCRdb's copy carries only in-frame clones and drops some. D and trimming come from the DNA, and the V and J calls and clone size come from that table. The sample lists approximately 2.1 million clones, 93% occurring once. With respect to this clone: The antigen is undetermined.

Findings of the study overall: Naive subsets, compared against memory subsets, generally had larger estimated richness values.

This sequence originates from a man younger than 30 in good health. Some clones in this sample may be carry-over from other donors' samples. The specimen was naive CD4+ T cells from PBMCs. Indicated subset: CD45RA+ positively selected.

The CDR3 sequence: CASSQQLAGGDTQYF. The CDR3 coding sequence is TGTGCCAGCAGCCAACAACTAGCGGGAGGAGATACGCAGTATTTT. V is TRBV4-2 and J is TRBJ2-3; 12 nucleotides line up with TRBD2. V shed 2 bases and J 5 bases; nucleotides not matched to a gene: 2. Per the germline V gene, CDR1 is LGHNA and CDR2 is YNFKEQ. This CDR3 is built from 15 residues.